Shown below are 26 T cell receptor beta chains from a single sample sequenced in a study of low-dose radiotherapy and immunotherapy resistance in tumors. The time point here: before trial treatment. TRAV and TRBV primers primed cDNA for both TCRalpha and TCRbeta. TCRs were put through around 20 PCR cycles of amplification with Phusion. A constant-region primer and the V-primer adapter served as the primer pair. One entry per CDR3 protein results from TCRdb running MiXCR on the reads. The data show about 60,000 distinct CDR3 sequences, under 30% seen once. The specimen comprised PBMCs, sampled before treatment. Receptors originate from a male donor with prostate cancer.

V usage is TRBV12-3 or TRBV12-4 and J usage is TRBJ1-1; 10 bases align to TRBD1. CDR3 length equals 12 residues. Trimming took 10 bases from V and 11 from J; bases not matched to a gene: 10. The CDR3 sequence: CATGQGPEAAFF. In DNA, the CDR3 is TGTGCCACGGGACAGGGGCCCGAAGCGGCTTTCTTT.

About this clonotype itself: With a far larger clone one base away, a read error is the likely cause. The chain carries TRBV20-1 and TRBJ2-1, with 11 bases fitting TRBD2. V lost 1 base, J lost 10 bases, and 9 bases stayed unmatched. Germline V lookup: CDR1 DFQATT, CDR2 SNEGSKA (reference sequence). This CDR3 contains 15 residues. CDR3 residues: CSARALTSGMGEQFF. The CDR3 bases are TGCAGTGCTAGAGCCCTGACTAGCGGGATGGGCGAGCAGTTCTTC.

This clonotype was seen at least ten times. The chain links TRBV13 to TRBJ2-3; the D is unclear. The CDR3 contains 13 residues. V lost 6 bases, J lost 6 bases, and 13 bases lay in between. From germline, CDR1 is PRHDT and CDR2 FYEKMQ (reference sequence). CDR3 DNA sequence: TGTGCCAGCAGTGAAGCCTATTCCGATACGCAGTATTTT. Translated, it gives CASSEAYSDTQYF.

The J gene is TRBJ2-5, the V gene TRBV20-1; maybe TRBD1 (5 bases). Trimming took off 0 bases at V and 6 bases at J, with 8 bases between the two ends. CDR1 and CDR2 from the germline V gene are DFQATT and SNEGSKA (reference sequence). There are 12 residues in the CDR3. This chain's CDR3 is CSAREPGQTQYF. Here the CDR3 DNA reads TGCAGTGCTAGAGAGCCAGGGCAGACCCAGTACTTC.

On this clonotype itself: At one end the junction does not follow the germline gene, possibly because of a read error. This chain uses TRBV5-4 with TRBJ2-1, with D hard to call. This CDR3 is built from 13 residues. The V gene's germline CDR1 is SGHNT and CDR2 YYREEE (reference sequence). The CDR3 bases are TGTACCAGCAGCTTGGTACAGTATCCTGAGCAGTTCTTC. This sequence encodes CTSSLVQYPEQFF.

The V call is TRBV4-1, the J call TRBJ2-1, with D possibly matching TRBD2 (5 bases). Per germline, CDR1 MGHRA and CDR2 YSYEKL. Deletions cut 0 bases from V and 10 bases from J, with 10 bases between. The CDR3 is 13 residues long. The CDR3 nucleotides are TGCGCCAGCAGCCAAGATAGAGGAGGAGAGCAGTTCTTC. The encoded protein is CASSQDRGGEQFF.

The table lists this clonotype with many counts. The chain recombines TRBV4-2 with TRBJ2-5, with D possibly being TRBD2 (6 bases). The CDR3 length is 14 residues. Trimming shortened V by 1 base and J by 5 bases, and 11 bases separated the two germline ends. CDR1 is LGHNA and CDR2 is YNFKEQ in the germline V gene. This chain's CDR3 is CASSQVASGETQYF. The CDR3 DNA reads TGTGCCAGCAGCCAAGTTGCCAGCGGGGAGACCCAGTACTTC.

This clonotype occurred many times. The chain links TRBV20-1 to TRBJ2-5, with 9 bases that match TRBD2. Germline V gives CDR1 DFQATT, CDR2 SNEGSKA (reference sequence). The CDR3 totals 15 residues. Trimming cost V 3 bases and J 2 bases; bases outside gene matches: 7. The CDR3 is CSASSLAGRQETQYF. The CDR3 region has the DNA TGCAGTGCTAGTTCTCTAGCGGGGAGGCAAGAGACCCAGTACTTC.

Ten or more counts support this clonotype. This sequence joins TRBV18 and TRBJ2-7; D gene unclear. With 5 bases removed from V and 1 base from J, the gap between germline ends came to 12 bases. This CDR3 contains 14 residues. The germline V gene has CDR1 KGHSH and CDR2 LQKENI. The CDR3 nucleotides are TGTGCCAGCTCATTAACGGGCGTATCCTACGAGCAGTACTTC. Translation: CASSLTGVSYEQYF. The whole variable domain, filled in from reference TRBV18 and TRBJ2-7, reads NAGVMQNPRHLVRRRGQEARLRCSPMKGHSHVYWYRQLPEEGLKFMVYLQKENIIDESGMPKERFSAEFPKEGPSILRIQQVVRGDSAAYFCASSLTGVSYEQYFGPGTRLTVT.

This clonotype was seen many times. The chain couples TRBV19 to TRBJ1-6, with 8 positions matching TRBD1. This CDR3 contains 17 residues. Germline assignment: CDR1 LNHDA and CDR2 SQIVND (reference sequence). Trimming at V came to 6 bases and at J to 11 bases, leaving 18 bases not matched to a gene. The CDR3 nucleotides read TGTGCCAGTAGATCCGGACAGGGAAGTTCTGTTCCGGCACCCCTCCACTTT. Protein: CASRSGQGSSVPAPLHF.

This clonotype was seen a few times. This chain links TRBV5-1 with TRBJ2-5, with D hard to call. Germline values: CDR1 SGHRS, CDR2 YFSETQ. The ends were cut back, 2 bases at V and 1 base at J, with 9 bases in the middle. This CDR3 is built from 14 residues. CDR3 residues: CASSFNGVQETQYF. The CDR3, as DNA: TGCGCCAGCAGCTTTAACGGAGTCCAAGAGACCCAGTACTTC.

CDR3 DNA: TGTGCCAGTGGCGCCCGGGGGGCCAACACCGGGGAGCTGTTTTTT. Amino acid sequence: CASGARGANTGELFF. V and J are TRBV7-3 and TRBJ2-2; D might be TRBD2 (7 bases). Germline CDR1 reads SGHTA; CDR2 reads FQGTGA. The V gene lost 9 bases and the J gene lost 2 bases, with 16 bases spanning the gap. The length of the CDR3 is 15 residues.

There are many counts of this clonotype. The gene calls are TRBV28 and TRBJ1-1; tentatively, D is TRBD1 (5 bases). The V and J ends lost 5 bases and 3 bases respectively, with 19 bases between them. CDR1 is MDHEN and CDR2 is SYDVKM in the germline V gene. The length of the CDR3 is 16 residues. The CDR3: CASSPHVGGRDTEAFF. The DNA of the CDR3 is TGTGCCAGCAGTCCCCACGTCGGGGGGAGGGACACTGAAGCTTTCTTT.

The chain links TRBV9 to TRBJ2-5; D unresolved. Trimming shortened V by 0 bases and J by 4 bases, and 16 bases separated the two germline ends. CDR1 is SGDLS, CDR2 YYNGEE, per germline. The CDR3 spans 16 residues. The CDR3 DNA reads as TGTGCCAGCAGCGTAGGAGCCCATTCCTCAGGAGAGACCCAGTACTTC. Translating gives CASSVGAHSSGETQYF.

This clonotype was counted ten times or more. This chain uses TRBV5-8 with TRBJ2-7, with D possibly being TRBD2 (6 bases). V dropped 0 bases and J dropped 0 bases, with 10 bases sitting between them. Germline V CDR1 and CDR2: SGHTS, YDEGEE. CDR3 length: 15 residues. CDR3 amino acids: CASSLGDWSSYEQYF. In nucleotides, the CDR3 is TGTGCCAGCAGCTTGGGGGACTGGAGCTCCTACGAGCAGTACTTC.

This clonotype was seen ten or more times. CDR3 coding DNA: TGTGCCAGCAGCGCGACAGGGGCCGGAAACACCATATATTTT. Its translation: CASSATGAGNTIYF. This chain connects TRBV7-9 to TRBJ1-3, with 8 bases that match TRBD1. The CDR3 totals 14 residues. The J segment lost 4 bases and the V segment lost 5 bases, leaving 4 bases of the junction unmatched. Germline CDR1 and CDR2: SEHNR and FQNEAQ (reference sequence).

The table lists this clonotype with many counts. V and J are TRBV5-4 and TRBJ2-1; TRBD2 might be the D (5 bases). This CDR3 has 15 amino acids. Trimming cost V 0 bases and J 9 bases, with 16 bases left between them. The germline V gene encodes CDR1 SGHNT and CDR2 YYREEE (reference sequence). The CDR3 loop reads CASSLVAEGSSEQFF. In DNA form, the CDR3 reads TGTGCCAGCAGCTTGGTCGCCGAGGGCTCAAGTGAGCAGTTCTTC.

This clonotype was seen ten or more times. The genes are TRBV7-2 and TRBJ1-4; D gene ambiguous. Trimming removed 1 base from V and 1 base from J, with 7 bases in between. Germline CDR1 is SGHTA and CDR2 is FQGNSA. This CDR3 is built from 15 residues. DNA of the CDR3: TGTGCCAGCAGCTTAGGAGGCGGAACTAATGAAAAACTGTTTTTT. Amino acid sequence: CASSLGGGTNEKLFF.

The sample holds many counts of this clonotype. The chain has TRBV30 and TRBJ2-6; D may be TRBD1 (6 bases). This CDR3 has 15 residues. Germline V CDR1 and CDR2: GTSNPN, SVGIG (reference sequence). Trimming left V 3 bases short and J 2 bases short, with 11 bases between. CDR3 protein: CAWSAGVPGANVLTF. The CDR3 bases are TGTGCCTGGAGCGCAGGGGTTCCTGGGGCCAACGTCCTGACTTTC.

This clonotype came up many times. The V call is TRBV2, the J call TRBJ1-5, with TRBD1 matching over 7 bases. The CDR3 extends over 15 amino acids. Germline-derived CDR1 and CDR2 are SNHLY and FYNNEI. V dropped 6 bases and J dropped 7; count of bases not matched to a gene: 12. The CDR3: CASSPGDRVGQPQHF. The CDR3 nucleotides read TGTGCCAGCAGCCCCGGAGACAGGGTTGGGCAGCCCCAGCATTTT.

This clonotype has ten or more counts. The chain uses TRBV6-2 or TRBV6-3 and TRBJ2-2; D gene unclear. Per the germline V gene, CDR1 is MNHEY and CDR2 is SVGEGT. This CDR3 is built from 14 residues. Trimming shortened V by 6 bases and J by 5 bases, and 13 bases separated the two germline ends. CDR3 in amino acids: CASRPFESTGELFF. The CDR3, as DNA: TGTGCCAGCAGGCCCTTTGAATCAACCGGGGAGCTGTTTTTT.

The table lists this clonotype with many counts. This rearrangement joins TRBV2 to TRBJ2-2; tentative D call: TRBD1 (5 bases). V dropped 4 bases and J dropped 6 bases, with 9 bases sitting between them. This CDR3 has 13 residues. Germline assignment: CDR1 SNHLY and CDR2 FYNNEI. The CDR3 DNA sequence: TGTGCCAGCAGTGCAGGGTTGTCCGGGGAGCTGTTTTTT. It yields the protein CASSAGLSGELFF.

The chain recombines TRBV28 with TRBJ2-2, with 9 nucleotides matching TRBD1. V dropped 5 bases and J dropped 4; count of bases not matched to a gene: 5. Germline V lookup: CDR1 MDHEN, CDR2 SYDVKM. The CDR3 covers 15 residues. The CDR3 nucleotides are TGTGCCAGCAGTCCCGGGGACAGGGTCACCGGGGAGCTGTTTTTT. Its translation is CASSPGDRVTGELFF. The variable domain in full, completed from reference TRBV28 and TRBJ2-2, reads DVKVTQSSRYLVKRTGEKVFLECVQDMDHENMFWYRQDPGLGLRLIYFSYDVKMKEKGDIPEGYSVSREKKERFSLILESASTNQTSMYLCASSPGDRVTGELFFGEGSRLTVL.

This clonotype showed up many times. The rearrangement uses TRBV7-3 and TRBJ2-5; perhaps TRBD2 as D (5 bases). The germline V and J ends were trimmed by 5 bases and 5 bases, with 15 bases remaining between them. The CDR3 loop spans 14 amino acids. From germline, CDR1 is SGHTA and CDR2 FQGTGA. CDR3 amino acids: CASSQSGRGETQYF. The CDR3 nucleotides are TGTGCCAGCAGCCAGAGCGGACGCGGCGAGACCCAGTACTTC.

This clonotype appeared many times. The chain uses TRBV10-3 and TRBJ2-2; 7 bases fit TRBD2. The germline CDR1 and CDR2 sequences are ENHRY and SYGVKD. The CDR3 loop spans 18 amino acids. Trimming at V came to 0 bases and at J to 2 bases, leaving 9 bases not matched to a gene. CDR3 DNA sequence: TGTGCCATCAGTGAGTCGAAGTCGAGCGGGGTTAACACCGGGGAGCTGTTTTTT. Translated, it gives CAISESKSSGVNTGELFF.

This clonotype was observed a few times. The V gene is TRBV28, the J gene TRBJ2-7; 9 bases are a match to TRBD2. The V gene's germline CDR1 is MDHEN and CDR2 SYDVKM. This CDR3 is 15 amino acids long. The V and J ends lost 5 bases and 6 bases, in that order; junction bases with no gene match: 11. The CDR3 DNA reads as TGTGCCAGCAGTCCCCGGGGTAGCGGGAGTAGCGAGCAGTACTTC. Its translation is CASSPRGSGSSEQYF.